The rows below give T cell receptor beta chains drawn from one sample of a study of post-analysis software for immune sequencing data. TCRdb recomputed calls from the PCR reads with MiXCR, one row per CDR3 protein. The sample contains about 540,000 distinct CDR3 sequences, around 34% of which appear only once. Sequenced sample: blood. Every receptor here comes from a girl aged 2-17 years with multiple sclerosis. Each CDR3 is given with its conserved first and last residue. The D gene is left open where the match is weak. Only some rows state a clone size, as once, few, many or a class for expanded clones.

cdr3_length	j_call	clone_size	v_call	d_call	cdr3_aa	cdr3_nt
15	TRBJ1-1	few	TRBV10-2	-	CASSDPDTLNTEAFF	TGCGCCAGCAGTGACCCCGACACATTGAACACTGAAGCTTTCTTT
15	TRBJ2-1	-	TRBV7-9	-	CASSLSPTTSNEQFF	TGTGCCAGCAGCTTAAGCCCAACGACTTCCAATGAGCAGTTCTTC
14	TRBJ1-4	few	TRBV10-3	TRBD1	CATGGDRGVSGLFF	TGTGCCACAGGAGGGGACAGGGGTGTGTCGGGACTGTTTTTT
13	TRBJ2-3	few	TRBV20-1	-	CSATTRVTDTQYF	TGCAGTGCTACGACTAGGGTCACAGATACGCAGTATTTT
12	TRBJ2-5	-	TRBV12-3/TRBV12-4	-	CASSLIGRGEDF	TGTGCCAGCAGTCTAATCGGCCGTGGAGAGGACTTC
16	TRBJ2-5	-	TRBV20-1	TRBD2	CSARDRVLAGQETQYF	TGCAGTGCTAGAGACCGGGTACTAGCGGGGCAAGAGACCCAGTACTTC
14	TRBJ1-2	-	TRBV20-1	-	CSARPQGDGEGYTF	TGCAGTGCTCGGCCTCAGGGTGATGGAGAGGGCTACACCTTC
16	TRBJ2-6	-	TRBV28	-	CASSSPAGTGTNVLTF	TGTGCCAGCAGTTCCCCGGCAGGGACCGGGACCAACGTCCTGACTTTC
15	TRBJ2-3	-	TRBV6-5	-	CAGSPTRASTDTQYF	TGTGCTGGCAGCCCCACTAGGGCTAGCACAGATACGCAGTATTTT
12	TRBJ2-3	-	TRBV5-1	-	CAGGRRTDTQYF	TGCGCCGGAGGGCGCCGAACAGATACGCAGTATTTT
15	TRBJ2-3	-	TRBV9	TRBD1	CASREGQGGTDTQYF	TGTGCCAGCAGGGAGGGACAGGGGGGCACAGATACGCAGTATTTT